Below are 29 T cell receptor beta chains sequenced from a single sample in a study of T-cell reconstitution after alpha-beta-depleted transplantation in children. Unique molecular identifiers were built into the TCRbeta library. A single record per CDR3 protein comes from TCRdb applying MiXCR to the PCR reads. The profile covers 480,000 or so distinct CDR3 sequences, with under 12% appearing a single time and around 2% taken by the ten largest. The sequencing used PBMCs, collected before TCRalphabeta/CD19-depleted stem cell transplant. The source of these receptors is a child aged 2-9 years with inherited bone marrow failure, due to receive a stem cell transplant.

This clonotype was recorded many times. The chain has TRBV29-1 and TRBJ2-3, with 9 nucleotides matching TRBD1. This CDR3 region has 15 residues. Trimming took 5 bases from V and 3 from J; bases not matched to a gene: 9. CDR1 SQVTM and CDR2 ANQGSEA come from the germline V gene. In DNA form, the CDR3 reads TGCAGCGTTTTAGGGGACAGGGATAATACAGATACGCAGTATTTT. Translation gives CSVLGDRDNTDTQYF.

This clonotype was picked up many times. The chain couples TRBV28 to TRBJ1-2; 9 nucleotides align to TRBD1. Trimming took 2 bases from V and 8 from J; bases not matched to a gene: 9. In germline, CDR1 is MDHEN, CDR2 SYDVKM. The CDR3 consists of 15 residues. CDR3 amino acids: CASSLPHRGLGGYTF. Here the CDR3 DNA reads TGTGCCAGCAGTTTACCGCACAGGGGGCTCGGAGGCTACACCTTC.

This clonotype was found many times. V usage is TRBV28 and J usage is TRBJ2-3; D is uncertain. CDR3 size: 14 residues. The germline gives CDR1 MDHEN, CDR2 SYDVKM. Deletions cut 6 bases from V and 0 bases from J, with 10 bases between. The DNA for the CDR3 is TGTGCCAGCAGAAGAATGATTAGCACAGATACGCAGTATTTT. This encodes CASRRMISTDTQYF.

This clonotype was counted many times. The chain uses TRBV11-2 and TRBJ2-5, with no clear D. This CDR3 is 13 amino acids long. The germline V and J ends were trimmed by 1 base and 4 bases, with 7 bases remaining between them. Looked up from germline, CDR1 is SGHAT and CDR2 is FQNNGV. CDR3 region: CASSLAMSETQYF. CDR3 in DNA: TGTGCCAGCAGCTTAGCTATGTCAGAGACCCAGTACTTC.

The chain has TRBV12-3 or TRBV12-4 and TRBJ1-1; D not resolved. This CDR3 has 15 residues. Trimming shortened V by 3 bases and J by 0 bases, and 11 bases separated the two germline ends. CDR3 sequence: CASSFRGSVNTEAFF. Here the CDR3 DNA reads TGTGCCAGCAGTTTCCGAGGCAGCGTGAACACTGAAGCTTTCTTT.

This clonotype was observed many times. The genes are TRBV4-2 and TRBJ2-7; the D gene is possibly TRBD2 (5 bases). The CDR3 is made up of 14 amino acids. The V end lost 1 base, the J end lost 6 bases, and 13 bases lay between the germline ends. The germline CDR1 and CDR2 sequences are LGHNA and YNFKEQ. The CDR3 loop reads CASSQGVLDREQYF. The CDR3 region has the DNA TGTGCCAGCAGCCAAGGGGTACTAGATCGCGAGCAGTACTTC.

This clonotype was observed at least ten times. V and J are TRBV29-1 and TRBJ1-2, with a weak D call TRBD1 (5 bases). CDR1 and CDR2 (germline): SQVTM, ANQGSEA. This CDR3 has 12 amino acids. The V gene lost 2 bases and the J gene lost 4 bases, with 8 bases spanning the gap. The CDR3 DNA follows: TGCAGCGTTGAATGGGGGGGCTATGGCTACACCTTC. This codes for CSVEWGGYGYTF.

This clonotype was seen repeatedly, ten times or more. The chain combines TRBV5-1 with TRBJ1-1; D is possibly TRBD1 (5 bases). V was cut by 4 bases and J by 1 base, with 11 bases left in between. The germline V gene has CDR1 SGHRS and CDR2 YFSETQ. CDR3 length equals 14 residues. The CDR3, as DNA: TGCGCCAGCAGCGCGGGGACGGGGAACACTGAAGCTTTCTTT. Translation gives CASSAGTGNTEAFF. Full variable domain (missing parts from reference TRBV5-1 and TRBJ1-1): KAGVTQTPRYLIKTRGQQVTLSCSPISGHRSVSWYQQTPGQGLQFLFEYFSETQRNKGNFPGRFSGRQFSNSRSEMNVSTLELGDSALYLCASSAGTGNTEAFFGQGTRLTVV.

At least ten counts were recorded for this clonotype. This rearrangement joins TRBV29-1 to TRBJ1-5, with 7 bases lining up with TRBD1. CDR1 is SQVTM and CDR2 is ANQGSEA in the germline V gene. V lost 6 bases and J lost 0; bases outside the gene matches: 5. The CDR3 spans 14 residues. Here the CDR3 DNA reads TGCAGCGTCGCTACAGGGGATAGCAATCAGCCCCAGCATTTT. Translation: CSVATGDSNQPQHF.

As to this clonotype: The conserved closing phenylalanine or tryptophan is absent in this CDR3, likely reflecting a read error. The rearrangement uses TRBV12-3 or TRBV12-4 and TRBJ1-2; no definite D call. The CDR3 consists of 13 residues. Between the trimmed V and J ends, which lost 2 bases and 0 bases, there was a span of 4 bases. The CDR3 here is CASSLSANYGYTC. CDR3 DNA: TGTGCCAGCAGTTTATCGGCTAACTATGGCTACACCTGC.

This clonotype has just a few counts. The chain carries TRBV4-3 and TRBJ1-2, with D hard to call. The V end lost 1 base, the J end lost 0 bases, and 6 bases lay between the germline ends. Per germline, CDR1 LGHNA and CDR2 YSLEER. CDR3 length: 14 amino acids. CDR3 DNA sequence: TGCGCCAGCAGCCAAGCCGGAACTAACTATGGCTACACCTTC. Translated, it gives CASSQAGTNYGYTF.

This clonotype was picked up many times. The rearrangement joins TRBV5-5 to TRBJ2-7, with TRBD1 identical over 7 bases. CDR1 is SGHKS, CDR2 YYEKEE, per germline (reference sequence). V dropped 0 bases and J dropped 3; count of bases not matched to a gene: 3. The CDR3 is made up of 14 amino acids. For the CDR3, the DNA is TGTGCCAGCAGCTTGGCCACAGGGGACTACGAGCAGTACTTC. Protein product: CASSLATGDYEQYF. Using reference TRBV5-5 and TRBJ2-7 for the parts outside the CDR3, the full variable domain is DAGVTQSPTHLIKTRGQQVTLRCSPISGHKSVSWYQQVLGQGPQFIFQYYEKEERGRGNFPDRFSARQFPNYSSELNVNALLLGDSALYLCASSLATGDYEQYFGPGTRLTVT.

This clonotype was counted many times. The rearrangement joins TRBV6-2 or TRBV6-3 to TRBJ1-1; D unclear. Trimming stripped 2 bases from V and 11 bases from J, with 12 bases between. Germline V CDR1 and CDR2: MNHEY, SVGEGT. This CDR3 has 12 amino acids. This chain's CDR3 is CASSYLSPPAFF. In DNA, the CDR3 is TGTGCCAGCAGTTACCTATCACCCCCGGCTTTCTTT.

In this sample, this clonotype turned up many times. The rearrangement joins TRBV5-1 to TRBJ2-1; D is unclear. This CDR3 contains 15 residues. The germline V gene has CDR1 SGHRS and CDR2 YFSETQ. Trimming cost V 5 bases and J 0 bases, with 12 bases left between them. CDR3 in DNA: TGCGCCAGCAGTGTGGACCCCGGCTCCTACAATGAGCAGTTCTTC. Encoded protein: CASSVDPGSYNEQFF.

In this sample, this clonotype turned up many times. V gene TRBV11-2 combines with J gene TRBJ2-1, with unresolved D. The CDR3 spans 16 residues. Trimming removed 1 base from V and 4 bases from J, with 14 bases in between. Germline CDR1 SGHAT, CDR2 FQNNGV. The CDR3 DNA sequence: TGTGCCAGCAGCTTAGTCCCCGTTGGACCGTACAATGAGCAGTTCTTC. Its translation is CASSLVPVGPYNEQFF.

This clonotype has a handful of counts. V is TRBV5-6 and J is TRBJ2-2; maybe TRBD2 (5 bases). The CDR3 has 17 residues. The germline V gene encodes CDR1 SGHDT and CDR2 YYEEEE. V shed 4 bases and J shed 2 bases, with 18 bases lying between them. CDR3 DNA sequence: TGTGCCAGCAGCCACGGACTTGAGGGCCTTAACACCGGGGAGCTGTTTTTT. Translation gives CASSHGLEGLNTGELFF.

This clonotype has ten or more counts. The chain carries TRBV27 and TRBJ2-2, with D unresolved. Germline values: CDR1 MNHEY, CDR2 SMNVEV (reference sequence). The V and J ends lost 2 bases and 4 bases respectively, with 5 bases between them. The CDR3 extends over 13 amino acids. Here the CDR3 reads CASSLAPTGELFF. CDR3 sequence (DNA): TGTGCCAGCAGTTTAGCCCCCACCGGGGAGCTGTTTTTT.

This clonotype came up many times. The genes are TRBV7-2 and TRBJ2-7; 8 bases align to TRBD1. CDR1 and CDR2 (germline): SGHTA, FQGNSA. Trimming took 4 bases from V and 5 from J; bases not matched to a gene: 10. This CDR3 spans 15 amino acids. For the CDR3, the DNA is TGTGCCAGCAGCTCCCCTCGACAGGGGAAGAACGAGCAGTACTTC. The encoded protein is CASSSPRQGKNEQYF.

Ten or more counts support this clonotype. The chain is built from TRBV20-1 and TRBJ2-4; 7 bases match TRBD2. Unmatched junction bases numbered 9, after V lost 1 base and J lost 6 bases. Germline assignment: CDR1 DFQATT and CDR2 SNEGSKA (reference sequence). This CDR3 is built from 15 residues. The CDR3 loop reads CSARGMGGLGNIQYF. CDR3 nucleotides: TGCAGTGCTAGAGGGATGGGAGGGCTGGGAAACATTCAGTACTTC.

Of note for this clonotype: One base away lies a much larger clone, so this may be a sequencing read error. V usage is TRBV27 and J usage is TRBJ2-2; 7 bases fit TRBD2. Germline values: CDR1 MNHEY, CDR2 SMNVEV (reference sequence). This CDR3 has 14 amino acids. CDR3: CASSPTRVAGELLF. CDR3 DNA sequence: TGTGCCAGCAGCCCTACTAGGGTGGCGGGGGAGCTGCTTTTT.

This clonotype was counted at least ten times. J is TRBJ2-7 and V is TRBV29-1; TRBD1 aligns across 11 bases. Germline trimming cut 6 bases from V and 3 bases from J; bases unmatched to any gene: 4. Germline V gene sequence: CDR1 SQVTM, CDR2 ANQGSEA. The CDR3 has 13 residues. The CDR3: CSVFGTGGYEQYF. CDR3 nucleotides: TGCAGCGTCTTCGGGACAGGGGGCTACGAGCAGTACTTC.

This clonotype was recorded at least ten times. The chain's CDR3 is CASSQGLTYTEAFF. The DNA of the CDR3 is TGCGCCAGCAGCCAAGGGTTGACATACACTGAAGCTTTCTTT. V is TRBV4-1 and J is TRBJ1-1; D remains ambiguous. This CDR3 comprises 14 residues. Trimming pared 1 base from V and 3 bases from J, leaving 9 bases between. Germline V gene sequence: CDR1 MGHRA, CDR2 YSYEKL.

This clonotype was counted many times. This chain joins TRBV27 and TRBJ2-7, with TRBD2 identical over 7 bases. The CDR3 runs to 13 residues. Germline loops: CDR1 MNHEY, CDR2 SMNVEV (reference sequence). Trimming removed 2 bases from V and 4 bases from J; junction bases left unmatched: 2. The CDR3 DNA reads TGTGCCAGCAGTTTACAGCGGGATTACGAGCAGTACTTC. Amino acid sequence: CASSLQRDYEQYF.

A remark on this clonotype: One end of the junction is discordant with germline, which a read error may explain. The genes are TRBV7-2 and TRBJ2-3, with a weak D call TRBD1 (5 bases). Germline lookup yields CDR1 SGHTA and CDR2 FQGNSA. The CDR3 is 16 amino acids. The CDR3 loop reads CASSSQEDPSTDTQCF. CDR3 coding DNA: TGTGCCAGCAGCTCACAGGAAGACCCAAGCACAGATACGCAGTGTTTT.

This clonotype was detected ten times or more. This chain uses TRBV3-1 with TRBJ2-2, with D perhaps TRBD2 (6 bases). Between the trimmed V and J ends, which lost 1 base and 6 bases, there was a span of 15 bases. Germline V lookup: CDR1 LGHDT, CDR2 YNNKEL (reference sequence). This CDR3 is built from 16 residues. CDR3 amino acids: CASSQVGLPRPGELFF. The CDR3 DNA reads as TGTGCCAGCAGCCAAGTCGGACTACCCAGGCCCGGGGAGCTGTTTTTT.

The genes are TRBV29-1 and TRBJ2-7; D is ambiguous. Germline CDR1 SQVTM, CDR2 ANQGSEA. This CDR3 contains 12 residues. V lost 4 bases and J 4 bases, leaving 11 bases between the germline ends. The CDR3 nucleotides read TGCAGCGTTGTTCTTTCTCGGTACGAGCAGTACTTC. This encodes CSVVLSRYEQYF.

This clonotype has just a few counts. The J gene is TRBJ2-1, the V gene TRBV5-1; perhaps TRBD2 as D (6 bases). The CDR3 has 15 residues. The V gene lost 7 bases and the J gene lost 0 bases, with 14 bases spanning the gap. Germline assignment: CDR1 SGHRS and CDR2 YFSETQ. The DNA for the CDR3 is TGCGCCAGCGCCCCCGGAGGGGCCTCCTACAATGAGCAGTTCTTC. This codes for CASAPGGASYNEQFF.

Only a few counts were recorded for this clonotype. CDR3 protein: CASSLEGTGTYEQYF. The DNA of the CDR3 is TGTGCCAGCAGTTTAGAGGGGACAGGCACCTACGAGCAGTACTTC. The V call is TRBV12-3 or TRBV12-4, the J call TRBJ2-7; the match to TRBD1 covers 8 bases. CDR3 length equals 15 residues. V shed 1 base, J shed 2 bases, and the junction held 4 bases outside the gene matches.

This clonotype was counted at least ten times. The chain uses TRBV28 and TRBJ2-1, with a possible D match to TRBD1 (6 bases). Per germline, CDR1 MDHEN and CDR2 SYDVKM. This CDR3 has 14 residues. V was shortened by 6 bases and J by 8 bases, with 17 bases between the two germline ends. Here the CDR3 DNA reads TGTGCCAGCAGCCCTGGACAGTGGGCCCATGAGCAGTTCTTC. It yields the protein CASSPGQWAHEQFF.